These 20 T cell receptor beta chains share one sample of origin, sequenced in a study of blood T cell repertoires in COVID-19. The table came from immunoSEQ multiplex PCR; TCRdb's copy has only in-frame clones and leaves some out. The sample shows roughly 380,000 clones, 75% to 90% of them seen only once. Sequencing input: peripheral blood. The origin of the receptors is a woman aged 40-49 years with COVID-19, enrolled during active disease.

The chain couples TRBV3-1 (or the pseudogene TRBV3-2) to TRBJ2-2, with D possibly TRBD2 on 6 matching bases. The CDR3 covers 15 residues. Trimming took off 4 bases at V and 3 bases at J, with 12 bases between the two ends. Germline V gives CDR1 LGHDT, CDR2 YNNKEL (reference sequence). The DNA for the CDR3 is TGTGCCAGCAGCCGGGCTAGCGAATACACCGGGGAGCTGTTTTTT. This encodes CASSRASEYTGELFF.

V is TRBV6-2 or TRBV6-3 and J is TRBJ2-7, with D maybe TRBD1 (5 bases). Germline CDR1 MNHEY, CDR2 SVGEGT. V was shortened by 5 bases and J by 5 bases, with 25 bases between the two germline ends. This CDR3 is 17 amino acids long. The CDR3 DNA sequence: TGTGCCAGCAGTGCCAGGACATTTGACGGCTACGACCACGAGCAGTACTTC. Translation: CASSARTFDGYDHEQYF.

This clone has only one observation. The chain uses TRBV20-1 and TRBJ1-6, with D hard to call. V was clipped by 3 bases and J by 6 bases, with 12 bases between them. The germline gives CDR1 DFQATT, CDR2 SNEGSKA (reference sequence). The CDR3 covers 14 residues. CDR3 sequence (DNA): TGCAGTGCTAGTAAGGGAGGGATTAATTCACCCCTCCACTTT. It is translated as CSASKGGINSPLHF.

This chain connects TRBV29-1 to TRBJ2-5; 7 bases align to TRBD2. CDR1 is SQVTM and CDR2 is ANQGSEA in the germline V gene. V lost 7 bases and J lost 9; bases outside the gene matches: 11. This CDR3 is built from 12 residues. The CDR3 sequence is CSGGGSGLAQYF. The CDR3, as DNA: TGCAGCGGGGGCGGTAGCGGGTTGGCCCAGTACTTC. The full variable domain, rest sourced from reference TRBV29-1 and TRBJ2-5, is SAVISQKPSRDICQRGTSLTIQCQVDSQVTMMFWYRQQPGQSLTLIATANQGSEATYESGFVIDKFPISRPNLTFSTLTVSNMSPEDSSIYLCSGGGSGLAQYFGPGTRLLVL.

The sample holds one count of this clone. This chain uses TRBV19 with TRBJ1-5; 9 positions agree with TRBD1. The germline V gene encodes CDR1 LNHDA and CDR2 SQIVND (reference sequence). Losses at the gene ends were 5 bases for V and 1 base for J; bases not matched to a gene: 6. This CDR3 spans 16 amino acids. The CDR3 region has the DNA TGTGCCAGTAGTCTTGGGACAGGGCGGAGCAATCAGCCCCAGCATTTT. This encodes CASSLGTGRSNQPQHF.

This rearrangement joins TRBV7-2 to TRBJ2-3; the D gene is possibly TRBD2 (5 bases). Germline V gene sequence: CDR1 SGHTA, CDR2 FQGNSA. The CDR3 extends over 15 amino acids. Between the trimmed V and J ends, which lost 1 base and 4 bases, there was a span of 12 bases. The chain's CDR3 is CASSLGAGGADTQYF. DNA of the CDR3: TGTGCCAGCAGCTTAGGGGCGGGTGGGGCAGATACGCAGTATTTT.

The genes are TRBV7-9 and TRBJ1-4; perhaps TRBD1 as D (5 bases). The germline CDR1 and CDR2 sequences are SEHNR and FQNEAQ (reference sequence). V was pared by 4 bases and J by 3 bases, with 12 bases between. The CDR3 loop spans 15 amino acids. The CDR3 loop is CASSSVGVPNEKLFF. CDR3 coding DNA: TGTGCCAGCAGCTCGGTAGGGGTTCCTAATGAAAAACTGTTTTTT.

This chain uses TRBV9 with TRBJ1-2; the D is unclear. This CDR3 is 13 amino acids long. The germline gives CDR1 SGDLS, CDR2 YYNGEE. V was shortened by 1 base and J by 6 bases, with 10 bases between the two germline ends. In nucleotides, the CDR3 is TGTGCCAGCAGCGTATCTCCCAGGCATGGCTACACCTTC. It codes for CASSVSPRHGYTF.

A remark on this clone: Other DNA sequences in the sample encode the same CDR3. The genes are TRBV5-4 and TRBJ2-3, with no clear D. CDR3 length: 13 amino acids. Germline V gene lookup returns CDR1 SGHNT and CDR2 YYREEE (reference sequence). Trimming left V 0 bases short and J 4 bases short, with 6 bases between. The CDR3 protein is CASSLAGSDTQYF. The CDR3 bases are TGTGCCAGCAGCTTGGCAGGCTCAGATACGCAGTATTTT.

This clone was found once. Other DNA sequences from this sample encode an identical CDR3 as well. J is TRBJ2-2 and V is TRBV5-1; 8 bases align to TRBD1. CDR3 length: 14 residues. Unmatched junction bases numbered 5, after V lost 3 bases and J lost 7 bases. The germline CDR1 and CDR2 sequences are SGHRS and YFSETQ. CDR3 region: CASSSGQGGGELFF. The CDR3 DNA sequence: TGCGCCAGCAGCTCCGGACAGGGCGGCGGGGAGCTGTTTTTT. Drawing the rest from reference TRBV5-1 and TRBJ2-2, the complete variable domain is KAGVTQTPRYLIKTRGQQVTLSCSPISGHRSVSWYQQTPGQGLQFLFEYFSETQRNKGNFPGRFSGRQFSNSRSEMNVSTLELGDSALYLCASSSGQGGGELFFGEGSRLTVL.

The chain employs TRBV6-2 or TRBV6-3 and TRBJ1-6, with a weak D call TRBD1 (6 bases). Germline V gives CDR1 MNHEY, CDR2 SVGEGT. CDR3 length: 16 residues. V was trimmed by 6 bases and J by 0 bases, leaving 12 bases between them. CDR3: CASSRQESSYNSPLHF. The CDR3 DNA reads TGTGCCAGCAGCCGACAGGAGAGCTCCTATAATTCACCCCTCCACTTT.

The chain combines TRBV4-1 with TRBJ1-4; D is possibly TRBD1 (5 bases). CDR3 length equals 15 residues. V was clipped by 0 bases and J by 2 bases, with 7 bases between them. In germline, CDR1 is MGHRA, CDR2 YSYEKL. DNA for the CDR3: TGCGCCAGCAGCCAAGATTCAGGGACTAATGAAAAACTGTTTTTT. This translates into CASSQDSGTNEKLFF.

The CDR3, as DNA: TGTGCCAGTACCCAATCCCCCCCAGGAAGATCACCCCTCCACTTT. Its protein product is CASTQSPPGRSPLHF. The chain couples TRBV19 to TRBJ1-6; no clear D. Trimming shortened V by 7 bases and J by 10 bases, and 20 bases separated the two germline ends. Germline values: CDR1 LNHDA, CDR2 SQIVND (reference sequence). The CDR3 covers 15 residues. The full variable domain, completed using reference TRBV19 and TRBJ1-6, is DGGITQSPKYLFRKEGQNVTLSCEQNLNHDAMYWYRQDPGQGLRLIYYSQIVNDFQKGDIAEGYSVSREKKESFPLTVTSAQKNPTAFYLCASTQSPPGRSPLHFGNGTRLTVT.

The genes are TRBV5-6 and TRBJ2-7; unclear D gene. The CDR3 is made up of 13 amino acids. V was pared by 1 base and J by 3 bases, with 8 bases between. The germline V gene has CDR1 SGHDT and CDR2 YYEEEE. The CDR3 region has the DNA TGTGCCAGCAGCTTGTCACAGTTCTACGAGCAGTACTTC. It codes for CASSLSQFYEQYF. Using reference TRBV5-6 and TRBJ2-7 for the parts outside the CDR3, the full variable domain is DAGVTQSPTHLIKTRGQQVTLRCSPKSGHDTVSWYQQALGQGPQFIFQYYEEEERQRGNFPDRFSGHQFPNYSSELNVNALLLGDSALYLCASSLSQFYEQYFGPGTRLTVT.

The chain employs TRBV9 and TRBJ1-1; no reliable D call. CDR1 and CDR2 (germline): SGDLS, YYNGEE. Deletions cut 4 bases from V and 1 base from J, with 11 bases between. The CDR3 runs 14 residues. The chain's CDR3 is CASSPRHGNTEAFF. The DNA of the CDR3 is TGTGCCAGCAGCCCCAGGCATGGGAACACTGAAGCTTTCTTT.

The V and J genes are TRBV24-1 and TRBJ2-2; 14 bases agree with TRBD2. This CDR3 region has 18 residues. CDR1 and CDR2 from the germline V gene are KGHDR and SFDVKD. Unmatched junction bases numbered 3, after V lost 4 bases and J lost 0 bases. The CDR3 bases are TGTGCCACCAGTGACCCGGGACTAGCGGGGGCGAACACCGGGGAGCTGTTTTTT. Translated: CATSDPGLAGANTGELFF.

The V and J genes are TRBV28 and TRBJ2-1; possible D gene TRBD2, 5 bases. The CDR3 runs to 16 residues. V was cut by 8 bases and J by 8 bases, with 25 bases left in between. Germline CDR1 is MDHEN and CDR2 is SYDVKM. The CDR3 loop is CASSPWGAAARDEQFF. The CDR3 coding sequence is TGTGCCAGCTCGCCATGGGGAGCCGCCGCGCGCGATGAGCAGTTCTTC.

V is TRBV5-1 and J is TRBJ1-1; 12 positions agree with TRBD1. Germline-derived CDR1 and CDR2 are SGHRS and YFSETQ. The CDR3 runs 17 residues. Trimming removed 0 bases from V and 4 bases from J; junction bases left unmatched: 7. The CDR3 DNA is TGCGCCAGCAGCTTGGATGGGACAGGGGGCGCGGGCACTGAAGCTTTCTTT. This sequence encodes CASSLDGTGGAGTEAFF.

CDR3 residues: CASSPDSRQNTEAFF. In DNA form, the CDR3 reads TGTGCCAGCAGCCCGGACAGTCGACAGAACACTGAAGCTTTCTTT. The gene calls are TRBV5-4 and TRBJ1-1; perhaps TRBD1 as D (6 bases). The CDR3 sequence is 15 residues long. Germline loops: CDR1 SGHNT, CDR2 YYREEE (reference sequence). Trimming removed 4 bases at V and 1 base at J, with 14 bases between. Drawing the rest from reference TRBV5-4 and TRBJ1-1, the complete variable domain is ETGVTQSPTHLIKTRGQQVTLRCSSQSGHNTVSWYQQALGQGPQFIFQYYREEENGRGNFPPRFSGLQFPNYSSELNVNALELDDSALYLCASSPDSRQNTEAFFGQGTRLTVV.

The J gene is TRBJ1-1, the V gene TRBV28, with D possibly being TRBD1 (5 bases). Trimming removed 6 bases at V and 1 base at J, with 15 bases between. Germline-derived CDR1 and CDR2 are MDHEN and SYDVKM. There are 15 residues in the CDR3. CDR3: CASSPRPDRNTEAFF. The CDR3 bases are TGTGCCAGCAGCCCACGCCCCGACAGGAACACTGAAGCTTTCTTT.